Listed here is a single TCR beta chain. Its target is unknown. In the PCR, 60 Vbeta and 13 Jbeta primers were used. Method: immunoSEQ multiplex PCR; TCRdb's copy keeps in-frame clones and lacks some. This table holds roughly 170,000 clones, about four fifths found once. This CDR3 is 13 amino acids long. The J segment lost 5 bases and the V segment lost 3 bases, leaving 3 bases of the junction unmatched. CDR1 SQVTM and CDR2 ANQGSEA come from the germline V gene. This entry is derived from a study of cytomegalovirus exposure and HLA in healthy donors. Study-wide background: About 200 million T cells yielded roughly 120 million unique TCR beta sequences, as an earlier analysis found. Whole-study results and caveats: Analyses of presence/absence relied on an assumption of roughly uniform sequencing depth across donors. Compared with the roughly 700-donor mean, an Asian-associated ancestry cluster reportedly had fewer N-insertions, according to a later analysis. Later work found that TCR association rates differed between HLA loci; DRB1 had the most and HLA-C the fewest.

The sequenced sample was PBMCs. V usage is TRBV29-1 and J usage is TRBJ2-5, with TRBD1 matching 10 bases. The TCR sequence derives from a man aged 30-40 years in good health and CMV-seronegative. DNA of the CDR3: TGCAGCGTTGAGTGGGGACAGGGGGAGACCCAGTACTTC. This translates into CSVEWGQGETQYF.